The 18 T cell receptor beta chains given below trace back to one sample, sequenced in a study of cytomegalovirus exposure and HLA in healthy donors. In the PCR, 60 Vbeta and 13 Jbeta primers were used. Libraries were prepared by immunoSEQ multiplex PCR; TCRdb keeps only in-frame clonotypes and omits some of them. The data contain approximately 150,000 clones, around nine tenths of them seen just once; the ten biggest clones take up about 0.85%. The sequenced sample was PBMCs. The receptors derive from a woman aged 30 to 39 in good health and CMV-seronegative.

The CDR3 here is CASITGGSGNTIYF. In DNA, the CDR3 is TGTGCCAGTATCACAGGGGGCTCTGGAAACACCATATATTTT. This rearrangement joins TRBV19 to TRBJ1-3, with 8 bases identical to TRBD1. V trimming: 7 bases; J trimming: 0 bases; junction bases outside the gene matches: 2. This CDR3 spans 14 amino acids. Looked up from germline, CDR1 is LNHDA and CDR2 is SQIVND (reference sequence).

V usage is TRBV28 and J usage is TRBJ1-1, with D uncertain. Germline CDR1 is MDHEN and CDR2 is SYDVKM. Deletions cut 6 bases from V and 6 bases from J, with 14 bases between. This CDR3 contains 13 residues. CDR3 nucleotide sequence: TGTGCCAGCAGCCTACCTGTGGCGGCTGAAGCTTTCTTT. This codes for CASSLPVAAEAFF.

The CDR3 nucleotides are TGTGCCAGCAGCTTTGGACTGAACTCCTACGAGCAGTACTTC. Protein product: CASSFGLNSYEQYF. V and J are TRBV7-2 and TRBJ2-7, with D tentatively TRBD2 (5 bases). Germline CDR1 reads SGHTA; CDR2 reads FQGNSA. The V end lost 3 bases, the J end lost 0 bases, and 9 bases lay between the germline ends. This CDR3 is built from 14 residues.

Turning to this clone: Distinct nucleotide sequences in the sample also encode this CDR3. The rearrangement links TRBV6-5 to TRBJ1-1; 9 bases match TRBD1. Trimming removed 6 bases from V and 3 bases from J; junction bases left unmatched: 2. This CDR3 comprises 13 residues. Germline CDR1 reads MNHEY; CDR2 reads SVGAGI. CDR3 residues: CASRYRGHTEAFF. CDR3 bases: TGTGCCAGCAGATACAGGGGGCACACTGAAGCTTTCTTT.

The CDR3 sequence is CASSVVGGFGNTIYF. In DNA, the CDR3 is TGTGCCAGCAGCGTAGTAGGAGGGTTTGGAAACACCATATATTTT. The V call is TRBV9, the J call TRBJ1-3, with D unclear. Trimming left V 0 bases short and J 3 bases short, with 10 bases between. CDR3 length: 15 residues. Germline lookup yields CDR1 SGDLS and CDR2 YYNGEE.

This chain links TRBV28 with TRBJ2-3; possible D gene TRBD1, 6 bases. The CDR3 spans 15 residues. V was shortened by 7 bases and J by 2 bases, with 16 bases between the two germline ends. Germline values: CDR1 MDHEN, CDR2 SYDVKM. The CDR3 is CASTAYGQPTDTQYF. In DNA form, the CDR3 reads TGTGCCAGCACGGCTTACGGACAGCCCACAGATACGCAGTATTTT.

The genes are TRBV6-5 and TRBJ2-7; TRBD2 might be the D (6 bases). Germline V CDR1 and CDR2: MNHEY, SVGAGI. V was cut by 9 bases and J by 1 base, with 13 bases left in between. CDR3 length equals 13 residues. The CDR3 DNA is TGTGCCAGTAGCAAGGGGAGGTCCTACGAGCAGTACTTC. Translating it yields CASSKGRSYEQYF.

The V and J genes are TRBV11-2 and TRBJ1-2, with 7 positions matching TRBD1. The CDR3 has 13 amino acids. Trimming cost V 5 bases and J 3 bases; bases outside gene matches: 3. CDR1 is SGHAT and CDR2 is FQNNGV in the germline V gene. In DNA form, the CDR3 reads TGTGCCAGCAGCCGGGACAGTTACTATGGCTACACCTTC. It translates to CASSRDSYYGYTF.

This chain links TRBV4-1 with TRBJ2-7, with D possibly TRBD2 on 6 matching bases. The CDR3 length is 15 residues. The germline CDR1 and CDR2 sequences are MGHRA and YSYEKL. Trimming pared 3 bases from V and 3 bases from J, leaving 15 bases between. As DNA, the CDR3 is TGCGCCAGCAGCCATCTGGGAGGCTTAAACTACGAGCAGTACTTC. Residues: CASSHLGGLNYEQYF.

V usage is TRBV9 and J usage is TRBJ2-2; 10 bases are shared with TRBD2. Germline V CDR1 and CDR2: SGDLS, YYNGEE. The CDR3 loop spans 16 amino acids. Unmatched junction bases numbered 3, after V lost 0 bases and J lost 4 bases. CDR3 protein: CASSVEASGGTGELFF. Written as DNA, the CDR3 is TGTGCCAGCAGCGTAGAGGCTAGCGGGGGCACCGGGGAGCTGTTTTTT.

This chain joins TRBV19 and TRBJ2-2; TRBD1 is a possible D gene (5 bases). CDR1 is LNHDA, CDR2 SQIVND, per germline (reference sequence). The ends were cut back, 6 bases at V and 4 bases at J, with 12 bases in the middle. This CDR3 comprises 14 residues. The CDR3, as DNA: TGTGCCAGTAGGACGGACATAATCACCGGGGAGCTGTTTTTT. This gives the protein CASRTDIITGELFF. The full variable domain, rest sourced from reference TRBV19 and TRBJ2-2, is DGGITQSPKYLFRKEGQNVTLSCEQNLNHDAMYWYRQDPGQGLRLIYYSQIVNDFQKGDIAEGYSVSREKKESFPLTVTSAQKNPTAFYLCASRTDIITGELFFGEGSRLTVL.

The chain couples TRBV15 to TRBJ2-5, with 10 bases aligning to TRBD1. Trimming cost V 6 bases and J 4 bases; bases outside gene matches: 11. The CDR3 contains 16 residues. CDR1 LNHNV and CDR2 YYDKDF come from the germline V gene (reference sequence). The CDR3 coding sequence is TGTGCCACCAGAGAGACAGGGGGCGGGTTACGAGAGACCCAGTACTTC. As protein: CATRETGGGLRETQYF. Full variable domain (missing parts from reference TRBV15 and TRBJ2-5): DAMVIQNPRYQVTQFGKPVTLSCSQTLNHNVMYWYQQKSSQAPKLLFHYYDKDFNNEADTPDNFQSRRPNTSFCFLDIRSPGLGDTAMYLCATRETGGGLRETQYFGPGTRLLVL.

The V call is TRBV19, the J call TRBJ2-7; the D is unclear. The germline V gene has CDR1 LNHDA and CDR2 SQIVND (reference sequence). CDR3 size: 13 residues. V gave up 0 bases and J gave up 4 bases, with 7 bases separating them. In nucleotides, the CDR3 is TGTGCCAGTAGTATAGATCTTCGTTACGAGCAGTACTTC. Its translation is CASSIDLRYEQYF.

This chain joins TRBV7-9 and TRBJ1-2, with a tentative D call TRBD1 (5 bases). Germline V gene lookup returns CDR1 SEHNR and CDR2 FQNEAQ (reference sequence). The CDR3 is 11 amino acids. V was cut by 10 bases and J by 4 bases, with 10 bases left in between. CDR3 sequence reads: CAIWDSYGYTF. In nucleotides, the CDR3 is TGTGCCATCTGGGACTCCTATGGCTACACCTTC.

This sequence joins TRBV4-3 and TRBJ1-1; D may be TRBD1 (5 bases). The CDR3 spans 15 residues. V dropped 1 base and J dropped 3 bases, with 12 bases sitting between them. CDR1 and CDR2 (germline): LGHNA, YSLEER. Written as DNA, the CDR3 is TGCGCCAGCAGCCAAGCAGTGGGGGGATACACTGAAGCTTTCTTT. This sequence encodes CASSQAVGGYTEAFF.

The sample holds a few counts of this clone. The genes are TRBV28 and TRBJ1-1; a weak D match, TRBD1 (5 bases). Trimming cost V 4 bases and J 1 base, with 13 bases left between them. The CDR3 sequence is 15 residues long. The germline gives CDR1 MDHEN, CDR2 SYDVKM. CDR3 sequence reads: CASSYWQGKNTEAFF. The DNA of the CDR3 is TGTGCCAGCAGTTATTGGCAGGGAAAGAACACTGAAGCTTTCTTT. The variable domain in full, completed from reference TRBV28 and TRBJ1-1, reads DVKVTQSSRYLVKRTGEKVFLECVQDMDHENMFWYRQDPGLGLRLIYFSYDVKMKEKGDIPEGYSVSREKKERFSLILESASTNQTSMYLCASSYWQGKNTEAFFGQGTRLTVV.

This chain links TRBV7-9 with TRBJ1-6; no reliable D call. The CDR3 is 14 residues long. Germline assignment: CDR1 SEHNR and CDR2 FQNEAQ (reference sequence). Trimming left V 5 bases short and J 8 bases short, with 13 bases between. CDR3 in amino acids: CASSLGSRDSPLHF. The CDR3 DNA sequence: TGTGCCAGCAGCCTAGGCTCCCGGGATTCACCCCTCCACTTT.

CDR3 nucleotide sequence: TGTGCCAGCTCACGTCGCCAGGGACAGGGAATCATGAACACTGAAGCTTTCTTT. Protein sequence: CASSRRQGQGIMNTEAFF. The chain employs TRBV18 and TRBJ1-1; 9 nucleotides match TRBD1. With V trimmed by 4 bases and J by 0 bases, 12 bases remained unmatched. The length of the CDR3 is 18 residues. Per germline, CDR1 KGHSH and CDR2 LQKENI.